Sequencing of this T cell receptor (beta chain) was carried out in a study of cytomegalovirus exposure and HLA in healthy donors. Primers: 60 Vbeta forward and 13 Jbeta reverse. The repertoire was sequenced with immunoSEQ multiplex PCR; TCRdb's copy has only in-frame clones and lacks some. This sample's table reports about 130,000 clones. Germline V gives CDR1 SEHNR, CDR2 FQNEAQ (reference sequence). The CDR3 totals 14 residues. Trimming stripped 1 base from V and 6 bases from J, with 11 bases between. The TCR comes from a young man in good health and CMV-seronegative. Sequencing was performed on PBMCs. The chain has TRBV7-9 and TRBJ2-3, with D possibly being TRBD2 (5 bases). The CDR3 DNA follows: TGTGCCAGCAGCTTAGGGACTGTGGGGGATACGCAGTATTTT. Protein sequence: CASSLGTVGDTQYF.